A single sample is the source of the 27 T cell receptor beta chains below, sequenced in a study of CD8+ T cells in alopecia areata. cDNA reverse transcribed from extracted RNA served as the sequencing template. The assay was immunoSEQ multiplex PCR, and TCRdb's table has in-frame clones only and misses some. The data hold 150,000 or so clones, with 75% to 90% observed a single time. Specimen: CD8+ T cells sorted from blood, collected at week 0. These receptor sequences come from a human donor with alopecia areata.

The CDR3 loop is CASSYQQGGVQPQHF. CDR3 nucleotide sequence: TGCGCCAGCAGCTATCAGCAGGGTGGGGTTCAGCCCCAGCATTTT. The chain uses TRBV4-1 and TRBJ1-5; D is perhaps TRBD1 (5 bases). V shed 5 bases and J shed 6 bases, with 17 bases lying between them. The CDR3 is 15 amino acids. Per the germline V gene, CDR1 is MGHRA and CDR2 is YSYEKL.

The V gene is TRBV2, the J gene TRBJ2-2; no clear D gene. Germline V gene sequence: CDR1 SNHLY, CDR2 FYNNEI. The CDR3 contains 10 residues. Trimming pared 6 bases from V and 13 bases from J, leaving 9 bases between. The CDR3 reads CASRGRMLFF. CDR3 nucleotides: TGTGCCAGCAGGGGCAGGATGCTGTTTTTT.

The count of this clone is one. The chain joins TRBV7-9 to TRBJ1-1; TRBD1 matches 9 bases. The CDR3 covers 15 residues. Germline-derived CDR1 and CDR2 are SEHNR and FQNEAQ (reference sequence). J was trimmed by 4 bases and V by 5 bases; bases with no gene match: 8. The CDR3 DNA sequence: TGTGCCAGCAGCGTTCCGGGACAGGGATTCACTGAAGCTTTCTTT. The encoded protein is CASSVPGQGFTEAFF.

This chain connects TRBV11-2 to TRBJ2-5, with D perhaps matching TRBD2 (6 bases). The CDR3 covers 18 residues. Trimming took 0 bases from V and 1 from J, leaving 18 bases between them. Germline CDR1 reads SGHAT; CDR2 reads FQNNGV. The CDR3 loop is CASSLDSLGGTTQETQYF. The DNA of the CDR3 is TGTGCCAGCAGCTTAGATTCCCTGGGGGGAACAACCCAAGAGACCCAGTACTTC.

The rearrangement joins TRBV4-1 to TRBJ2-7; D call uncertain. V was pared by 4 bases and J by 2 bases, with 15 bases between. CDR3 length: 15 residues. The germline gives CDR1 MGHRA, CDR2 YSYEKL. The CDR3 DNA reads TGCGCCAGCAGCCGCACGGCGCTGGTCACCTACGAGCAGTACTTC. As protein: CASSRTALVTYEQYF.

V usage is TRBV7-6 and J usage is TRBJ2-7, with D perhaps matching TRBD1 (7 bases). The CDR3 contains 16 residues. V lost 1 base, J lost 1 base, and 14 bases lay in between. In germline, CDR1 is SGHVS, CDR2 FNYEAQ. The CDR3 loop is CASSLERQGGSYEQYF. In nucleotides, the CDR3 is TGTGCCAGCAGCTTAGAGCGACAGGGAGGTTCCTACGAGCAGTACTTC.

The CDR3 is CASSSPSGTSGTYEQYF. Here the CDR3 DNA reads TGTGCCAGCAGTTCTCCCTCCGGGACTAGCGGAACCTACGAGCAGTACTTC. The chain joins TRBV27 to TRBJ2-7; 11 bases are a match to TRBD2. Germline lookup yields CDR1 MNHEY and CDR2 SMNVEV (reference sequence). V trimming: 4 bases; J trimming: 2 bases; junction bases outside the gene matches: 10. The CDR3 has 17 residues.

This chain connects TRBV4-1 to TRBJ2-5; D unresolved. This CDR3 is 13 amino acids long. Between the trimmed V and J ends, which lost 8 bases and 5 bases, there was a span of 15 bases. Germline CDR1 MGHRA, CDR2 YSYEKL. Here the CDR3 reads CASGPRVRETQYF. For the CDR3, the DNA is TGCGCCAGCGGACCTAGAGTGCGGGAGACCCAGTACTTC.

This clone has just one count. The CDR3 coding sequence is TGTGCCAGCGAGGGAGAGACCCAGTACTTC. Translated, it gives CASEGETQYF. The rearrangement joins TRBV25-1 to TRBJ2-5; weak D call: TRBD2 (5 bases). The CDR3 is 10 amino acids. Germline V gene sequence: CDR1 MGHDK, CDR2 SYGVNS. The V end lost 8 bases, the J end lost 4 bases, and 5 bases lay between the germline ends. Full variable domain (remainder filled in from reference TRBV25-1 and TRBJ2-5): EADIYQTPRYLVIGTGKKITLECSQTMGHDKMYWYQQDPGMELHLIHYSYGVNSTEKGDLSSESTVSRIRTEHFPLTLESARPSHTSQYLCASEGETQYFGPGTRLLVL.

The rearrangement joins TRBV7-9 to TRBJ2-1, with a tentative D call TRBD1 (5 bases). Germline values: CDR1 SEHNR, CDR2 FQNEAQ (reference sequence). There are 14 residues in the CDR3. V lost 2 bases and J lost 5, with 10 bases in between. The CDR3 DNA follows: TGTGCCAGCAGCTTACCAGGGTTCAACAATGAGCAGTTCTTC. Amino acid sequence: CASSLPGFNNEQFF.

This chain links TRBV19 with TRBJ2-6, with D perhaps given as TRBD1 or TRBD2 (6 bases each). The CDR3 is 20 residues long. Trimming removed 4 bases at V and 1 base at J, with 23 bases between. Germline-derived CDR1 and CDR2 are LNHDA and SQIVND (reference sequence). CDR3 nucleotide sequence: TGTGCCAGTAGTACATACAGGGCTAGCGATATTACGTCTGGGGCCAACGTCCTGACTTTC. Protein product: CASSTYRASDITSGANVLTF.

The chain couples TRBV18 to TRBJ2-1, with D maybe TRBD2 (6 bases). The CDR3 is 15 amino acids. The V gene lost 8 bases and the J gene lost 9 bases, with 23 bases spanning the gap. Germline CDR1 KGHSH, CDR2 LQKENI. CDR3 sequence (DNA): TGTGCCAGCCCCGCCTCTTCGGGAGAAAGTATTGAGCAGTTCTTC. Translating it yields CASPASSGESIEQFF.

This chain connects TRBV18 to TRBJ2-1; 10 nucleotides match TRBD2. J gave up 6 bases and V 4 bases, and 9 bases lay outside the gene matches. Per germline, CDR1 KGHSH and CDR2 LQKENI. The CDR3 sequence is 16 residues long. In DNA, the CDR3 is TGTGCCAGCTCACAGGAATGGACTAGCGGAGTCAATGAGCAGTTCTTC. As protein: CASSQEWTSGVNEQFF.

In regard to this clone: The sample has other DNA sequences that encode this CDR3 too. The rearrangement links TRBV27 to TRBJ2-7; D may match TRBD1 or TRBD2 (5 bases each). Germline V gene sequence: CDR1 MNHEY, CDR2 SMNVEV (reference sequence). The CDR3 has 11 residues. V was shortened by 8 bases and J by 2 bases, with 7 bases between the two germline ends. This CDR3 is CASGGPYEQYF. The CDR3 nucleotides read TGTGCCAGCGGGGGACCCTACGAGCAGTACTTC.

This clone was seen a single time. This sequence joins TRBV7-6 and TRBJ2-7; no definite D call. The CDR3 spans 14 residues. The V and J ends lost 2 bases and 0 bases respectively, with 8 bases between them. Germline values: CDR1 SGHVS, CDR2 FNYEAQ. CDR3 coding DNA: TGTGCCAGCAGCTTAACTCCTAGCTCCTACGAGCAGTACTTC. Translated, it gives CASSLTPSSYEQYF. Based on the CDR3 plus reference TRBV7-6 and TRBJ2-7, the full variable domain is GAGVSQSPRYKVTKRGQDVALRCDPISGHVSLYWYRQALGQGPEFLTYFNYEAQQDKSGLPNDRFSAERPEGSISTLTIQRTEQRDSAMYRCASSLTPSSYEQYFGPGTRLTVT.

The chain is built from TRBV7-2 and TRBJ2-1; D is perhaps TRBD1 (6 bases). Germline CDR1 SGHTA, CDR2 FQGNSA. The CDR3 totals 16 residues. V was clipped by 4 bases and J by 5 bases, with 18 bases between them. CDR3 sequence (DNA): TGTGCCAGCAGCTCCGAGGACAGCCTGCCGAACAATGAGCAGTTCTTC. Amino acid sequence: CASSSEDSLPNNEQFF.

The CDR3 DNA follows: TGCAGCGTTTTAACGGACTCCTACGAGCAGTACTTC. This gives the protein CSVLTDSYEQYF. The J gene is TRBJ2-7, the V gene TRBV29-1; no reliable D call. Germline CDR1 SQVTM, CDR2 ANQGSEA. The CDR3 has 12 residues. Trimming removed 5 bases from V and 0 bases from J, with 8 bases in between.

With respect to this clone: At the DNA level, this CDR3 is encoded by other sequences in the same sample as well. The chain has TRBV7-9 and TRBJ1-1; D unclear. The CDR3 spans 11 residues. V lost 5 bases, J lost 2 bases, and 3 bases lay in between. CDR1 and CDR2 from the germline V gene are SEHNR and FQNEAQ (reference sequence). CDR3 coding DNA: TGTGCCAGCAGCCTTAACACTGAAGCTTTCTTT. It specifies CASSLNTEAFF.

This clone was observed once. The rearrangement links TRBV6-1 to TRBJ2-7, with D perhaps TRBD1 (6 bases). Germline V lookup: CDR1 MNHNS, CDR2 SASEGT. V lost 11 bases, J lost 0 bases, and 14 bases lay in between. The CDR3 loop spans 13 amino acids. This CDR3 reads CAGRTDNSYEQYF. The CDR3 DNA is TGTGCCGGAAGGACAGACAACTCCTACGAGCAGTACTTC.

CDR3 sequence: CASSIGLAGGSDTQYF. For the CDR3, the DNA is TGTGCCAGTAGTATAGGGCTAGCGGGAGGATCCGATACGCAGTATTTT. The chain employs TRBV19 and TRBJ2-3, with 11 bases lining up with TRBD2. Unmatched junction bases numbered 6, after V lost 1 base and J lost 6 bases. CDR1 is LNHDA and CDR2 is SQIVND in the germline V gene (reference sequence). The CDR3 contains 16 residues.

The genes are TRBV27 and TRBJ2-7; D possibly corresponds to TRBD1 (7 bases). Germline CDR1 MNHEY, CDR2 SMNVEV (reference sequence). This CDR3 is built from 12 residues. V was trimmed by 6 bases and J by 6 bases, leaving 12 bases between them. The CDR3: CASSQGGLEQYF. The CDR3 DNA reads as TGTGCCAGCAGCCAGGGGGGTCTCGAGCAGTACTTC.

The CDR3 DNA reads TGTGCCAGTAGTAACACAGGTTTTTCTGGGGCCAACGTCCTGACTTTC. It translates to CASSNTGFSGANVLTF. V usage is TRBV19 and J usage is TRBJ2-6; weak D call: TRBD1 (5 bases). CDR3 length equals 16 residues. The V and J ends lost 4 bases and 1 base respectively, with 11 bases between them. Germline V lookup: CDR1 LNHDA, CDR2 SQIVND (reference sequence).

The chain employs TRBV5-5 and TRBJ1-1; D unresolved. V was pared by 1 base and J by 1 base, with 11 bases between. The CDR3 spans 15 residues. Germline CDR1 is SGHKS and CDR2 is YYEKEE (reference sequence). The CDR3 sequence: CASSLRASQNTEAFF. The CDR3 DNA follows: TGTGCCAGCAGCTTGCGGGCCTCGCAGAACACTGAAGCTTTCTTT.

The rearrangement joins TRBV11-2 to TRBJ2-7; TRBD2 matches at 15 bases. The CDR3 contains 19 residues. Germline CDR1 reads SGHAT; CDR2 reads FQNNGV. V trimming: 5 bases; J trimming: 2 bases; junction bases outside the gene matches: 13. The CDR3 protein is CASSPPGWGLAGGTYEQYF. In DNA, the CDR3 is TGTGCCAGCAGCCCCCCGGGGTGGGGACTAGCGGGAGGCACCTACGAGCAGTACTTC. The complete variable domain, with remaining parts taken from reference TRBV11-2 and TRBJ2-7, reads EAGVAQSPRYKIIEKRQSVAFWCNPISGHATLYWYQQILGQGPKLLIQFQNNGVVDDSQLPKDRFSAERLKGVDSTLKIQPAKLEDSAVYLCASSPPGWGLAGGTYEQYFGPGTRLTVT.

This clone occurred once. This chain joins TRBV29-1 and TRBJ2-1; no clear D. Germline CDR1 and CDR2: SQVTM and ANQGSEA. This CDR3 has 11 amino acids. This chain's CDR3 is CRALDGDEQFF. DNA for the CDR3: TGCAGGGCTTTGGATGGGGATGAGCAGTTCTTC.

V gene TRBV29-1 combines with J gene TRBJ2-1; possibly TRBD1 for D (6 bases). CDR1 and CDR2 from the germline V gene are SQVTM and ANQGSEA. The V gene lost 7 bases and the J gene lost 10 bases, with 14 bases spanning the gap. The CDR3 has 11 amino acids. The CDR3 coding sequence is TGCAGCGCAGTACCGGGACACGAGCAGTTCTTC. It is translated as CSAVPGHEQFF.

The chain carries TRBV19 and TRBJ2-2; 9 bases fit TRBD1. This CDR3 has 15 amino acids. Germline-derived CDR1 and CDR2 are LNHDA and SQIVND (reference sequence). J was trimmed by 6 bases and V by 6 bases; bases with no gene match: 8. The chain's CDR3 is CASRWEDRGSGELFF. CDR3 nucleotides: TGTGCCAGTAGATGGGAGGACAGGGGTTCCGGGGAGCTGTTTTTT.